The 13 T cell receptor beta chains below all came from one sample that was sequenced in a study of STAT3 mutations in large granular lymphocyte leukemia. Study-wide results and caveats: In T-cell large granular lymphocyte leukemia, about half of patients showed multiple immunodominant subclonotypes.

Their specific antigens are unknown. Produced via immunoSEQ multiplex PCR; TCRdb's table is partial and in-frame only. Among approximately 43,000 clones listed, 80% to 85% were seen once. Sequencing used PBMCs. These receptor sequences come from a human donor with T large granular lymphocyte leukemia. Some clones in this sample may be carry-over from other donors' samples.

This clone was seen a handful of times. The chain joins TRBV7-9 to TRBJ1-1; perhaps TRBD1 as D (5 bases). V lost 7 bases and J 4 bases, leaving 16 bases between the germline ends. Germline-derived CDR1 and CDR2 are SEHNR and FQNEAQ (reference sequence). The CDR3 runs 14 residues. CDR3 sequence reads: CASTLGGEGTEAFF. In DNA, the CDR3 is TGTGCCAGCACCCTGGGGGGTGAAGGCACTGAAGCTTTCTTT. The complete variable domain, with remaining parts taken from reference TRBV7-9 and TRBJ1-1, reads DTGVSQNPRHKITKRGQNVTFRCDPISEHNRLYWYRQTLGQGPEFLTYFQNEAQLEKSRLLSDRFSAERPKGSFSTLEIQRTEQGDSAMYLCASTLGGEGTEAFFGQGTRLTVV.

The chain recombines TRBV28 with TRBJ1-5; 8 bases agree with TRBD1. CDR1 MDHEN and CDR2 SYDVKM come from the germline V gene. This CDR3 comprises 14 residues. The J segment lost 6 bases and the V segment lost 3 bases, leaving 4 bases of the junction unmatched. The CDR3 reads CASSFQQGAQPQHF. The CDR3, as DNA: TGTGCCAGCAGTTTCCAGCAGGGGGCTCAGCCCCAGCATTTT.

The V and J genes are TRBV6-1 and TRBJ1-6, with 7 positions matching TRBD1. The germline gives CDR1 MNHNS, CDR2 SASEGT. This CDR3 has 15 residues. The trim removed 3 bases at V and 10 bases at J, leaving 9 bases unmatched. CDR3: CASSETTGYGSPLHF. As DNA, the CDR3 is TGTGCCAGCAGTGAGACGACAGGGTATGGATCACCCCTCCACTTT.

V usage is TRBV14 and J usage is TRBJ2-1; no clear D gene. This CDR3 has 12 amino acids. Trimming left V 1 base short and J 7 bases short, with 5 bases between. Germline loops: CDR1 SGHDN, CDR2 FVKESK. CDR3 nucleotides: TGTGCCAGCAGCCAAGGGCGGAATGAGCAGTTCTTC. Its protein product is CASSQGRNEQFF.

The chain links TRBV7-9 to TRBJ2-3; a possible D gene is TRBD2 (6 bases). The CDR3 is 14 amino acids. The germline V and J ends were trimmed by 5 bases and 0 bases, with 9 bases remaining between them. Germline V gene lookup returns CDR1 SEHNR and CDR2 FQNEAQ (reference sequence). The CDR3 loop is CASSTGTSTDTQYF. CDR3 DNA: TGTGCCAGCAGCACCGGGACTAGCACAGATACGCAGTATTTT.

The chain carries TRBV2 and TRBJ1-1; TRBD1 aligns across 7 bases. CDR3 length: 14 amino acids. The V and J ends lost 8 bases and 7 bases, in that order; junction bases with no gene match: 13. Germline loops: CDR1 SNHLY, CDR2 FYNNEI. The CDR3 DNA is TGTGCCAGCGTGATTCAGGGACAGTTATATGAAGCTTTCTTT. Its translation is CASVIQGQLYEAFF. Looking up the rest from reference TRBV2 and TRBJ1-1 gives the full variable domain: EPEVTQTPSHQVTQMGQEVILRCVPISNHLYFYWYRQILGQKVEFLVSFYNNEISEKSEIFDDQFSVERPDGSNFTLKIRSTKLEDSAMYFCASVIQGQLYEAFFGQGTRLTVV.

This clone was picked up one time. CDR3 protein: CASSSDGGGDGYTF. For the CDR3, the DNA is TGTGCCAGCAGCTCGGACGGTGGCGGCGATGGCTACACCTTC. The rearrangement links TRBV7-2 to TRBJ1-2, with no clear D. V was shortened by 4 bases and J by 6 bases, with 15 bases between the two germline ends. CDR3 length: 14 residues. CDR1 is SGHTA and CDR2 is FQGNSA in the germline V gene.

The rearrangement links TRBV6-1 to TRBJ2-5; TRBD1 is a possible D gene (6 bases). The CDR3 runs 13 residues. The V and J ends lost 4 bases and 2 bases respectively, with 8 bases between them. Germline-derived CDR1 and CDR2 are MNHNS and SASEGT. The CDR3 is CASSGGQQETQYF. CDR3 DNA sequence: TGTGCCAGCAGTGGAGGACAGCAAGAGACCCAGTACTTC.

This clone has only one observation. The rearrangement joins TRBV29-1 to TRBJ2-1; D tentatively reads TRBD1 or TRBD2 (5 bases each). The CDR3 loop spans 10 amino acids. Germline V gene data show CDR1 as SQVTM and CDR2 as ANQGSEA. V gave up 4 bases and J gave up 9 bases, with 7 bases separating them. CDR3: CSVGDGEQFF. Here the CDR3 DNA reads TGCAGCGTTGGGGACGGTGAGCAGTTCTTC.

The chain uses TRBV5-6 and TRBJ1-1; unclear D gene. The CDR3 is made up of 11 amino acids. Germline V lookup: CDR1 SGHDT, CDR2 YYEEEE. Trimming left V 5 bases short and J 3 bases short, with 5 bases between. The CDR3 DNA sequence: TGTGCCAGCAGTCGGTACACTGAAGCTTTCTTT. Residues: CASSRYTEAFF.

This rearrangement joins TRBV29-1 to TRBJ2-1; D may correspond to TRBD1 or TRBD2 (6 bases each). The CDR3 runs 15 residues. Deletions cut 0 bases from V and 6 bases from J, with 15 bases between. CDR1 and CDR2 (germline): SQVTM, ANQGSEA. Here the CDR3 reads CSVEDVGGDINEQFF. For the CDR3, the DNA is TGCAGCGTTGAAGATGTTGGCGGGGACATCAATGAGCAGTTCTTC.

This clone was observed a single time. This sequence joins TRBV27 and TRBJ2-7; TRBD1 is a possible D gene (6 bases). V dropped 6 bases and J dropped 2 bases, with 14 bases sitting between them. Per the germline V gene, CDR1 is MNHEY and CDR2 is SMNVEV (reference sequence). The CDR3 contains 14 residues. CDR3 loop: CASRPWDNPYEQYV. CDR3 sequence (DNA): TGTGCCAGCAGGCCGTGGGACAACCCCTACGAGCAGTACGTC.

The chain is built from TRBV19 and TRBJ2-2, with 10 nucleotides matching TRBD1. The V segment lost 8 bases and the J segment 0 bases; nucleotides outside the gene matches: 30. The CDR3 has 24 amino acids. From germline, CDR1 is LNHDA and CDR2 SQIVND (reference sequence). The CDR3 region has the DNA TGTGCCAGTGAACGGTCCCGGGACAGGGGTTTTTTAGGACGGCGGGGACCGAACACCGGGGAGCTGTTTTTT. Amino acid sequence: CASERSRDRGFLGRRGPNTGELFF.